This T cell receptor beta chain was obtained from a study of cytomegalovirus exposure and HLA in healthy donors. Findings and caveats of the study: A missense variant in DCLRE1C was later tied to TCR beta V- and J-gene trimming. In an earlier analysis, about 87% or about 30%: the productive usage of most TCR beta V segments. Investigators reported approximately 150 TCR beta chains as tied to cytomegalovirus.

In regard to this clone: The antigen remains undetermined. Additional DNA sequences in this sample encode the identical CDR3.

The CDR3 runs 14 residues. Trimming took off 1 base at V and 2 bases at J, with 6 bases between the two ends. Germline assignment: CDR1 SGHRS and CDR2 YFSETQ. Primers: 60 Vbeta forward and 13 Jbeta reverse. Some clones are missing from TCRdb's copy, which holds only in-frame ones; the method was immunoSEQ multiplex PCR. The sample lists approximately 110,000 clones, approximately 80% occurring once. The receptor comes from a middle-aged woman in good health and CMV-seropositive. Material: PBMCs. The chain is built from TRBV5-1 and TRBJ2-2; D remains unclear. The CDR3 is CASSLTANTGELFF. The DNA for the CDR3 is TGCGCCAGCAGCTTGACAGCTAACACCGGGGAGCTGTTTTTT. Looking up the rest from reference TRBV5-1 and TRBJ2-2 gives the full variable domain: KAGVTQTPRYLIKTRGQQVTLSCSPISGHRSVSWYQQTPGQGLQFLFEYFSETQRNKGNFPGRFSGRQFSNSRSEMNVSTLELGDSALYLCASSLTANTGELFFGEGSRLTVL.